What follows describes a single T cell receptor beta chain. Original processing notes: Amplification of reference gene primers provided the estimated nucleated cell counts. Profiling relied on immunoSEQ multiplex PCR, and the TCRdb table lists in-frame clones only, not all of them. The V and J calls and clone size were taken over from that table, and D and trimming were inferred from the DNA. In the table there are under 150,000 clones, roughly 76% of which are singletons. These data are taken from a study of blood T cell repertoires in COVID-19. Overall study context: Material from acute and convalescent COVID-19 was sourced from the United States, Italy and Spain. T cells, B-cell-depleted T cells, or PBMCs supplied cDNA or gDNA.

This CDR3 is built from 16 residues. Germline loops: CDR1 SGHTA, CDR2 FQGNSA. The V gene end was trimmed by 1 base and the J gene end by 0 bases; junction bases not matched to a gene: 5. Specimen: peripheral blood. This sequence originates from a woman between 45 and 65 years old with active or convalescent COVID-19. This chain links TRBV7-2 with TRBJ2-7, with 8 nucleotides matching TRBD2. The CDR3: CASSLGGAGVSYEQYF. DNA of the CDR3: TGTGCCAGCAGCTTAGGGGGAGCGGGGGTCTCCTACGAGCAGTACTTC. Filled out from reference TRBV7-2 and TRBJ2-7, the complete variable domain reads GAGVSQSPSNKVTEKGKDVELRCDPISGHTALYWYRQSLGQGLEFLIYFQGNSAPDKSGLPSDRFSAERTGGSVSTLTIQRTQQEDSAVYLCASSLGGAGVSYEQYFGPGTRLTVT.